These 3 T cell receptor beta chains were all obtained from the same sample, sequenced in a study of Ad26.COV2.S vaccination and SARS-CoV-2 variants. TCRdb keeps only in-frame clones here, not all; method: immunoSEQ multiplex PCR. The sample includes over 300,000 clones, approximately 83% seen only once; the top ten take around 7.3%. Treatment here: 19 received Ad26.COV2.S at low or high dose, single or two shots; roughly five received placebo; per-sample allocation not given. At day 63 after the first vaccine or placebo injection, samples were drawn. The source material was peripheral blood, sampled in a trial of Ad26.COV2.S vaccine versus placebo. The receptors shown here come from a person aged 18 to 59 who received the Ad26.COV2.S COVID-19 vaccine or a placebo.

The rearrangement links TRBV2 to TRBJ1-2; no definite D call. Germline assignment: CDR1 SNHLY and CDR2 FYNNEI. V lost 7 bases to trimming and J lost 8 bases, with 8 bases between them. There are 10 residues in the CDR3. In DNA, the CDR3 is TGTGCCAGCAAGAGCCGAGGCTACACCTTC. Translation: CASKSRGYTF. Full variable domain (missing parts from reference TRBV2 and TRBJ1-2): EPEVTQTPSHQVTQMGQEVILRCVPISNHLYFYWYRQILGQKVEFLVSFYNNEISEKSEIFDDQFSVERPDGSNFTLKIRSTKLEDSAMYFCASKSRGYTFGSGTRLTVV.

Here the CDR3 DNA reads TGTGCCAGCAGCCAAGTATTTTTGCGGCGGGGGTACCATGGCTACACCTTC. Residues: CASSQVFLRRGYHGYTF. The genes are TRBV3-1 (or the pseudogene TRBV3-2) and TRBJ1-2; D is possibly TRBD1 (5 bases). Trimming removed 1 base from V and 6 bases from J, with 21 bases in between. Germline CDR1 reads LGHDT; CDR2 reads YNNKEL (reference sequence). This CDR3 comprises 17 residues.

In its sample, this clone was seen once. The rearrangement uses TRBV10-3 and TRBJ2-2; no firm D call. The V gene lost 7 bases and the J gene lost 7 bases, with 13 bases spanning the gap. This CDR3 is built from 13 residues. Germline CDR1 reads ENHRY; CDR2 reads SYGVKD. The CDR3 DNA reads as TGTGCCATCATGGGCACGTACGGCGGGGAGCTGTTTTTT. Protein: CAIMGTYGGELFF.